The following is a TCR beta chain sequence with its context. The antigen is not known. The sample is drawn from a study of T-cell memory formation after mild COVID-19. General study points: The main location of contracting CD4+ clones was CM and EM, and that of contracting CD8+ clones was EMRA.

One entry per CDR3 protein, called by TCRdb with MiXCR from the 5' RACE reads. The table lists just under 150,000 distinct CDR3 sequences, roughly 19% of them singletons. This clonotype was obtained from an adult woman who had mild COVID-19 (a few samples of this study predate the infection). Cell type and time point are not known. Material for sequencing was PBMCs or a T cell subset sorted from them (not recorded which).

CDR3 sequence (DNA): TGTGCCAGCAGCCTTACCGGGTGGCTAGCGCCAACATACGAGCAGTACTTC. It is translated as CASSLTGWLAPTYEQYF. This chain joins TRBV12-3 or TRBV12-4 and TRBJ2-7, with a tentative D call TRBD2 (6 bases). Trimming took 6 bases from V and 4 from J, leaving 25 bases between them. The CDR3 runs to 17 residues.